The sequence of this TCR beta chain was determined in a study of radiation and T cells in renal cell carcinoma. Study findings and constraints: Pretreatment tumor biopsies were lacking, so baseline clonotypes are unknown.

Only in-frame clones appear in the TCRdb table, and some are missing; sequencing was by immunoSEQ multiplex PCR. The sample yields tens of thousands of clones, less than 85% seen once. As to this clone: Its antigen is still unknown.

Regarding time point: blood 2 weeks post-SBRT. The treatment is: 15 Gy SBRT to primary tumor, nephrectomy 4 weeks later. The patient's renal cell carcinoma had clear cell pathology. The CDR3 sequence is 14 residues long. With V trimmed by 1 base and J by 11 bases, 5 bases remained unmatched. Germline CDR1 SGHAT, CDR2 FQNNGV. The receptor was derived from a woman in her 70s with renal cell carcinoma. V usage is TRBV11-2 and J usage is TRBJ1-6; 7 bases are a match to TRBD1. This material consisted of blood, taken from a patient whose treatment included radiotherapy and nephrectomy. DNA of the CDR3: TGTGCCAGCAGCTTAGGACAGGGAAGGACACCCCTCCACTTT. This translates into CASSLGQGRTPLHF.